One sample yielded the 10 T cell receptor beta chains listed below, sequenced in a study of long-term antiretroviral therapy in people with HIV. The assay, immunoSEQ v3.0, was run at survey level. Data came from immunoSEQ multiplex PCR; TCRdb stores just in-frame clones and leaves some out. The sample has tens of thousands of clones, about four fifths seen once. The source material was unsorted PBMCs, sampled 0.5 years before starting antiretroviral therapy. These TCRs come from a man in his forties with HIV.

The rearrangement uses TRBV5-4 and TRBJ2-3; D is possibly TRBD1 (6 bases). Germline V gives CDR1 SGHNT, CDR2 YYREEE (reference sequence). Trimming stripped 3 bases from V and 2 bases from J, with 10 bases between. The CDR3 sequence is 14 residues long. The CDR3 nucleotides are TGTGCCAGCAGCTCCGGACAGACCACAGATACGCAGTATTTT. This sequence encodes CASSSGQTTDTQYF.

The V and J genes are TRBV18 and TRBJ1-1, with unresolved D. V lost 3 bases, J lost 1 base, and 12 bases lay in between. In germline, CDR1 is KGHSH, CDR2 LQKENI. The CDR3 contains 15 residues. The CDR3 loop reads CASSPSLGGNTEAFF. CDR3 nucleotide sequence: TGTGCCAGCTCACCGAGTCTTGGAGGGAACACTGAAGCTTTCTTT.

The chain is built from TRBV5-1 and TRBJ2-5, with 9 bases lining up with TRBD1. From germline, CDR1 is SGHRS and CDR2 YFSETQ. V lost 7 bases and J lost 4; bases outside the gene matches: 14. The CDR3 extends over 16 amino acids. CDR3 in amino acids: CASHTAGQGMGETQYF. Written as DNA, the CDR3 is TGCGCCAGCCACACAGCGGGACAGGGAATGGGAGAGACCCAGTACTTC.

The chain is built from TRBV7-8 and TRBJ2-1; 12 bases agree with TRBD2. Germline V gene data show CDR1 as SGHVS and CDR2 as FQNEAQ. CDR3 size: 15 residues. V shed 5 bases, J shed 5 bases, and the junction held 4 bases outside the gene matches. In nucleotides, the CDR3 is TGTGCCAGCAGCATCCGACTAGCGGGGGACAATGAGCAGTTCTTC. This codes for CASSIRLAGDNEQFF.

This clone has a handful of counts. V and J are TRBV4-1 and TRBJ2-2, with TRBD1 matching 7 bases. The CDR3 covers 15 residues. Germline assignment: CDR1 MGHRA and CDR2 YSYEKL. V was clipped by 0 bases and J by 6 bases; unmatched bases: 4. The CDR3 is CASSQEGGRAGELFF. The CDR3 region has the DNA TGCGCCAGCAGCCAAGAAGGGGGCCGCGCCGGGGAGCTGTTTTTT.

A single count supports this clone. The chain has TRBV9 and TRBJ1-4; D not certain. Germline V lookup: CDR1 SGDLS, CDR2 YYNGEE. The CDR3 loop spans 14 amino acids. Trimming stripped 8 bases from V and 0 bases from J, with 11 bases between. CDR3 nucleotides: TGTGCCAGTACTAAGGGCGCAACTAATGAAAAACTGTTTTTT. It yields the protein CASTKGATNEKLFF.

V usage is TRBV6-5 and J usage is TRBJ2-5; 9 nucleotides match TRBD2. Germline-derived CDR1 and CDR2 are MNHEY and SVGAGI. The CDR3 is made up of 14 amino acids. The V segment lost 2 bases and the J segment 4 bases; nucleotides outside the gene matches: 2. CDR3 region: CASSYGGGGETQYF. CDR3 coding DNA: TGTGCCAGCAGTTACGGCGGGGGGGGAGAGACCCAGTACTTC.

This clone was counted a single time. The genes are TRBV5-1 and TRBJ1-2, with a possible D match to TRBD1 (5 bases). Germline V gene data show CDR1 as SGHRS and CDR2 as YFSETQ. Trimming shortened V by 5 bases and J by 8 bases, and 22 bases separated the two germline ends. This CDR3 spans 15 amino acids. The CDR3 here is CASRPFPDTVGGYTF. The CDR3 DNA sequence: TGCGCCAGCAGACCCTTTCCGGACACCGTCGGGGGCTACACCTTC.

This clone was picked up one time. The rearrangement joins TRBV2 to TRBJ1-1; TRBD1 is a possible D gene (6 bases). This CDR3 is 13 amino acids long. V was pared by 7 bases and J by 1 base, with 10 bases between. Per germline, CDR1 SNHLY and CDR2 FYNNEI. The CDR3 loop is CASTGQRNTEAFF. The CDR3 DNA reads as TGTGCCAGCACCGGACAGAGGAACACTGAAGCTTTCTTT.

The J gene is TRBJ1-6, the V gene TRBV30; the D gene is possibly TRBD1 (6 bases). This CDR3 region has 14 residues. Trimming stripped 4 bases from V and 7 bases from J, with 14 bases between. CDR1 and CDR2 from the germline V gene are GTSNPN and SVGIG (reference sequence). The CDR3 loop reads CAWTMGDKNSPLHF. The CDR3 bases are TGTGCCTGGACTATGGGGGACAAAAATTCACCCCTCCACTTT.